This TCR beta chain came from a study of blood T cell repertoires in COVID-19. The wider study: PBMCs, B-cell-depleted T cells, or T cells were the source of the cDNA or gDNA that made up the material.

Libraries were prepared by immunoSEQ multiplex PCR; TCRdb keeps only in-frame clonotypes and omits some of them. The sample has 250,000 to 350,000 clones, approximately 89% seen once; the top ten hold approximately 12%. The junction had 5 bases not matched to a gene; V was cut back by 4 bases and J by 6 bases. Germline values: CDR1 SNHLY, CDR2 FYNNEI. This CDR3 region has 14 residues. The sequencing sample was made of peripheral blood. The TCR originated in an older woman with acute or convalescent COVID-19. The rearrangement uses TRBV2 and TRBJ1-5; 8 bases match TRBD1. The CDR3 loop reads CASSAPGGGQPQHF. The CDR3 region has the DNA TGTGCCAGCAGTGCACCAGGGGGCGGTCAGCCCCAGCATTTT.